This T cell receptor (beta chain) was documented in a study of blood T cell repertoires in COVID-19. Study summary: From the United States, Italy and Spain came samples of acute and convalescent COVID-19. T cells, B-cell-depleted T cells, or PBMCs supplied cDNA or gDNA.

V shed 8 bases and J 4 bases; nucleotides not matched to a gene: 3. The CDR3 contains 12 residues. Per the original methods: The assay estimated nucleated cells by amplifying reference gene primers. This table comes from immunoSEQ multiplex PCR, and its TCRdb copy is limited to in-frame clones, with some not included. V and J calls and clone size are as listed in that table; D and trimming were resolved from the DNA. The profile covers 200,000 to 250,000 clones, with approximately 86% appearing a single time and more than 4.5% taken by the ten largest. Sequenced sample: peripheral blood. The gene calls are TRBV12-3 or TRBV12-4 and TRBJ1-2, with 8 bases aligning to TRBD1. This TCR came from a woman aged 80 or older with active or convalescent COVID-19. The CDR3 loop reads CASGQGGYGYTF. The CDR3 nucleotides are TGTGCCAGCGGACAGGGAGGCTATGGCTACACCTTC.